Below, 24 T cell receptor beta chains from the same sample are listed, as sequenced in a study of CD8+ T cells in alopecia areata. Treatment denoted: oral pan-JAK inhibitor, 5-10 mg twice daily. Sequencing relied on a cDNA template that was reverse transcribed from extracted RNA. Clones were read by immunoSEQ multiplex PCR, and TCRdb kept only the in-frame ones, dropping some. The profile shows around 200,000 clones, under 60% of them singletons. This material consisted of CD8+ T cells sorted from blood, taken at week 24, from a patient treated with tofacitinib. These TCRs come from a human donor with alopecia areata.

The gene calls are TRBV13 and TRBJ2-7, with 9 nucleotides matching TRBD2. V lost 5 bases and J lost 6; bases outside the gene matches: 5. This CDR3 region has 13 residues. Germline V gene lookup returns CDR1 PRHDT and CDR2 FYEKMQ (reference sequence). Here the CDR3 reads CASSLRAGGEQYF. In DNA, the CDR3 is TGTGCCAGCAGCCTACGAGCGGGGGGCGAGCAGTACTTC.

The J gene is TRBJ2-3, the V gene TRBV9; D uncertain. V shed 4 bases and J shed 6 bases, with 9 bases lying between them. The germline gives CDR1 SGDLS, CDR2 YYNGEE. The CDR3 covers 12 residues. CDR3 DNA: TGTGCCAGCAGCCCGCGCCCCGATACGCAGTATTTT. Its protein is CASSPRPDTQYF. The full variable domain, completed using reference TRBV9 and TRBJ2-3, is DSGVTQTPKHLITATGQRVTLRCSPRSGDLSVYWYQQSLDQGLQFLIQYYNGEERAKGNILERFSAQQFPDLHSELNLSSLELGDSALYFCASSPRPDTQYFGPGTRLTVL.

The chain links TRBV27 to TRBJ1-1; no clear D. Germline V gives CDR1 MNHEY, CDR2 SMNVEV (reference sequence). V was trimmed by 2 bases and J by 3 bases, leaving 10 bases between them. The CDR3 has 14 amino acids. CDR3 sequence reads: CASSLGRGYTEAFF. The CDR3 nucleotides are TGTGCCAGCAGTTTAGGCAGAGGGTACACTGAAGCTTTCTTT.

This chain connects TRBV25-1 to TRBJ2-5; D possibly uses TRBD1 or TRBD2 (5 bases each). The V end was cut by 5 bases, the J end by 0 bases, with 16 bases between. CDR3 size: 16 residues. Per germline, CDR1 MGHDK and CDR2 SYGVNS. The CDR3 loop is CASSSLPGAYQETQYF. In nucleotides, the CDR3 is TGTGCCAGCAGTTCCCTACCCGGGGCCTACCAAGAGACCCAGTACTTC.

V gene TRBV7-9 combines with J gene TRBJ1-3; a weak D match, TRBD1 (5 bases). The CDR3 consists of 16 residues. V was clipped by 5 bases and J by 2 bases, with 16 bases between them. Germline V gives CDR1 SEHNR, CDR2 FQNEAQ (reference sequence). The CDR3 here is CASSPLDNPPGNTIYF. In DNA form, the CDR3 reads TGTGCCAGCAGCCCCCTGGACAACCCTCCTGGAAACACCATATATTTT.

Here the CDR3 reads CASSGLAGNNEQFF. CDR3 DNA: TGTGCCAGCAGTGGACTAGCGGGTAACAATGAGCAGTTCTTC. The genes are TRBV2 and TRBJ2-1, with 10 positions matching TRBD2. Looked up from germline, CDR1 is SNHLY and CDR2 is FYNNEI. V lost 4 bases to trimming and J lost 5 bases; unmatched junction nucleotides: 2. There are 14 residues in the CDR3. The complete variable domain, with remaining parts taken from reference TRBV2 and TRBJ2-1, reads EPEVTQTPSHQVTQMGQEVILRCVPISNHLYFYWYRQILGQKVEFLVSFYNNEISEKSEIFDDQFSVERPDGSNFTLKIRSTKLEDSAMYFCASSGLAGNNEQFFGPGTRLTVL.

This clone has a handful of counts. The chain links TRBV2 to TRBJ2-2; D is ambiguous. The germline V gene has CDR1 SNHLY and CDR2 FYNNEI. There are 12 residues in the CDR3. Trimming pared 8 bases from V and 1 base from J, leaving 5 bases between. The chain's CDR3 is CASLGNTGELFF. For the CDR3, the DNA is TGTGCCAGCTTGGGGAACACCGGGGAGCTGTTTTTT.

J is TRBJ2-1 and V is TRBV11-2; 13 nucleotides align to TRBD2. CDR3 length: 15 residues. The germline V gene has CDR1 SGHAT and CDR2 FQNNGV. The V gene end was trimmed by 5 bases and the J gene end by 7 bases; junction bases not matched to a gene: 5. CDR3 sequence reads: CASSPPGLAGNEQFF. The CDR3 DNA reads as TGTGCCAGCAGCCCGCCGGGACTAGCGGGAAATGAGCAGTTCTTC.

Remarks on this clone: The sample carries other DNA sequences with the same CDR3. The chain recombines TRBV14 with TRBJ1-2, with D unresolved. The V gene's germline CDR1 is SGHDN and CDR2 FVKESK. The CDR3 runs 13 residues. Trimming left V 0 bases short and J 4 bases short, with 6 bases between. The CDR3 sequence: CASSQEGFYGYTF. The CDR3 DNA is TGTGCCAGCAGCCAAGAAGGGTTCTATGGCTACACCTTC.

This clone was seen only a few times. The V and J genes are TRBV10-3 and TRBJ1-6, with D perhaps matching TRBD1 (6 bases). Trimming removed 4 bases at V and 2 bases at J, with 9 bases between. The CDR3 has 15 amino acids. Germline CDR1 ENHRY, CDR2 SYGVKD. The CDR3 here is CAISVSGAYNSPLHF. Here the CDR3 DNA reads TGTGCCATCAGTGTATCAGGGGCCTATAATTCACCCCTCCACTTT.

This clone was counted between two and nine times. V usage is TRBV4-2 and J usage is TRBJ1-5; D is uncertain. The V gene's germline CDR1 is LGHNA and CDR2 YNFKEQ. Between the trimmed V and J ends, which lost 1 base and 2 bases, there was a span of 6 bases. This CDR3 is 14 amino acids long. CDR3 region: CASSQVQGNQPQHF. For the CDR3, the DNA is TGTGCCAGCAGCCAAGTCCAGGGCAATCAGCCCCAGCATTTT.

The chain recombines TRBV18 with TRBJ1-2; the D is unclear. Germline V gene data show CDR1 as KGHSH and CDR2 as LQKENI. This CDR3 region has 12 residues. Trimming stripped 2 bases from V and 8 bases from J, with 9 bases between. The CDR3 is CASSPNGNGYTF. The CDR3 bases are TGTGCCAGCTCACCAAACGGTAACGGCTACACCTTC.

The DNA for the CDR3 is TGTGCCAGCAGCCCTCGGGGTGAGCAGTTCTTC. Translated: CASSPRGEQFF. This sequence joins TRBV7-9 and TRBJ2-1; maybe TRBD2 (5 bases). V lost 5 bases, J lost 9 bases, and 8 bases lay in between. There are 11 residues in the CDR3. Germline CDR1 and CDR2: SEHNR and FQNEAQ (reference sequence).

The J gene is TRBJ2-7, the V gene TRBV18; no reliable D call. Trimming removed 3 bases at V and 5 bases at J, with 8 bases between. Germline-derived CDR1 and CDR2 are KGHSH and LQKENI. This CDR3 region has 12 residues. The CDR3 is CASSPPGDEQYF. CDR3 coding DNA: TGTGCCAGCTCACCTCCAGGCGACGAGCAGTACTTC.

This chain connects TRBV4-1 to TRBJ1-4; 9 nucleotides match TRBD1. CDR3 length: 14 amino acids. Per the germline V gene, CDR1 is MGHRA and CDR2 is YSYEKL. The trim removed 6 bases at V and 6 bases at J, leaving 5 bases unmatched. In DNA, the CDR3 is TGCGCCAGCAGTCGACAGGGGGGAGATGAAAAACTGTTTTTT. Its protein product is CASSRQGGDEKLFF.

The chain joins TRBV6-1 to TRBJ1-2; no firm D call. The CDR3 is 13 amino acids. Looked up from germline, CDR1 is MNHNS and CDR2 is SASEGT. Trimming cost V 5 bases and J 2 bases, with 9 bases left between them. CDR3 coding DNA: TGTGCCAGCAGTCACGGAGGCAACTATGGCTACACCTTC. Translated, it gives CASSHGGNYGYTF.

A single count supports this clone. The V gene is TRBV19, the J gene TRBJ1-1, with unresolved D. CDR3 length: 12 amino acids. With 3 bases removed from V and 7 bases from J, the gap between germline ends came to 9 bases. Germline V CDR1 and CDR2: LNHDA, SQIVND (reference sequence). CDR3 DNA: TGTGCCAGTAGTATTGGGAGAGTTGAAGCTTTCTTT. This gives the protein CASSIGRVEAFF.

The chain recombines TRBV29-1 with TRBJ2-1, with 11 bases fitting TRBD1. The trim removed 0 bases at V and 8 bases at J, leaving 6 bases unmatched. CDR1 and CDR2 (germline): SQVTM, ANQGSEA. The CDR3 has 15 amino acids. The CDR3 DNA is TGCAGCGTTGAAGATGGACAGGGGGCTTTCTATGAGCAGTTCTTC. Translated: CSVEDGQGAFYEQFF.

This clone was counted between two and nine times. At one end the junction does not follow the germline gene, possibly because of a read error. V gene TRBV5-5 combines with J gene TRBJ1-4; 8 bases align to TRBD1. The germline gives CDR1 SGHKS, CDR2 YYEKEE (reference sequence). This CDR3 has 11 residues. This CDR3 reads CASSQTGEWLF. The CDR3 DNA sequence: TGTGCCAGCAGCCAGACAGGGGAATGGCTTTTT.

V gene TRBV6-5 combines with J gene TRBJ2-2; D is perhaps TRBD1 (5 bases). Trimming pared 0 bases from V and 0 bases from J, leaving 5 bases between. This CDR3 region has 15 residues. The V gene's germline CDR1 is MNHEY and CDR2 SVGAGI. Here the CDR3 reads CASSYSGANTGELFF. For the CDR3, the DNA is TGTGCCAGCAGTTACTCAGGGGCGAACACCGGGGAGCTGTTTTTT.

V is TRBV30 and J is TRBJ2-1; TRBD1 aligns across 11 bases. Looked up from germline, CDR1 is GTSNPN and CDR2 is SVGIG (reference sequence). The CDR3 runs to 15 residues. V was pared by 5 bases and J by 2 bases, with 5 bases of the junction left unmatched. The CDR3 DNA is TGTGCCTGGGGTACGGGACAGGGGGCCTACAATGAGCAGTTCTTC. Translating gives CAWGTGQGAYNEQFF.

This clone was counted a few times. A read error may account for a junction end that differs from germline. The V and J genes are TRBV29-1 and TRBJ2-1; D might be TRBD2 (6 bases). Germline CDR1 SQVTM, CDR2 ANQGSEA. The CDR3 extends over 14 amino acids. The CDR3 DNA sequence: TGCAGCGTTGAGAGGCGGGGTCCCTATAATGAGCAGTTCTTC. The encoded protein is CSVERRGPYNEQFF.

The rearrangement links TRBV27 to TRBJ1-1, with 9 positions matching TRBD1. V trimming: 3 bases; J trimming: 4 bases; junction bases outside the gene matches: 6. The CDR3 has 15 amino acids. From germline, CDR1 is MNHEY and CDR2 SMNVEV (reference sequence). Here the CDR3 DNA reads TGTGCCAGCAGTTTGGGGACAGGGTCGGGCACTGAAGCTTTCTTT. This sequence encodes CASSLGTGSGTEAFF.

A few counts support this clone. The rearrangement joins TRBV11-2 to TRBJ2-5; D is possibly TRBD1 or TRBD2 (5 bases each). Germline values: CDR1 SGHAT, CDR2 FQNNGV. V gave up 1 base and J gave up 3 bases, with 12 bases separating them. The CDR3 extends over 15 amino acids. The CDR3 spells CASSLGWGTKETQYF. The CDR3 DNA is TGTGCCAGCAGCTTAGGGTGGGGGACCAAAGAGACCCAGTACTTC.